These 8 T cell receptor beta chains share one sample of origin, sequenced in a study of T cell repertoires in cytomegalovirus infection. No antigens are known for them. One entry per CDR3 protein results from TCRdb running MiXCR on the reads. The top ten hold 18% of the sample, which has 640,000 or so distinct CDR3 sequences, 30% to 35% seen once. The specimen comprised cultured PBMCs, sampled from culture after CMV antigen stimulation. The source is a human donor in good health (CMV status not recorded). Some clones in this sample may be carry-over from other donors' samples.

This chain links TRBV11-1 with TRBJ2-1; TRBD2 aligns across 8 bases. This CDR3 has 13 amino acids. Germline assignment: CDR1 SGHAT and CDR2 FQDESV (reference sequence). J gave up 7 bases and V 7 bases, and 6 bases lay outside the gene matches. This CDR3 reads CASTSSGVNEQFF. CDR3 DNA: TGTGCCAGCACCAGTAGCGGGGTGAATGAGCAGTTCTTC.

This clonotype has only a few counts. The J gene is TRBJ1-6, the V gene TRBV10-3; 8 nucleotides align to TRBD1. The CDR3 length is 15 residues. CDR1 ENHRY and CDR2 SYGVKD come from the germline V gene. V gave up 3 bases and J gave up 9 bases; unmatched junction bases: 7. DNA of the CDR3: TGTGCCATCAGTGAATATCAGGGGGCCAGTTCACCCCTCCACTTT. Protein: CAISEYQGASSPLHF.

The chain carries TRBV2 and TRBJ2-6, with 9 positions matching TRBD1. The V segment lost 3 bases and the J segment 4 bases; nucleotides outside the gene matches: 4. CDR3 length equals 16 residues. The V gene's germline CDR1 is SNHLY and CDR2 FYNNEI. CDR3 nucleotides: TGTGCCAGCAGTGAGACAGGGGGGCGCGGGGCCAACGTCCTGACTTTC. Its translation: CASSETGGRGANVLTF.

The chain uses TRBV20-1 and TRBJ2-1; 11 bases match TRBD2. The CDR3 totals 14 residues. Germline lookup yields CDR1 DFQATT and CDR2 SNEGSKA (reference sequence). After removal of 3 bases from V and 4 bases from J, the junction contained 2 bases not matched to a gene. The CDR3 here is CSASLAGGYNEQFF. CDR3 sequence (DNA): TGCAGTGCTAGTCTAGCGGGGGGTTACAATGAGCAGTTCTTC.

The chain has TRBV7-2 and TRBJ2-3, with 8 positions matching TRBD2. Losses at the gene ends were 3 bases for V and 4 bases for J; bases not matched to a gene: 9. This CDR3 has 16 residues. Germline values: CDR1 SGHTA, CDR2 FQGNSA. The CDR3 loop is CASSFQPGGGSDTQYF. CDR3 in DNA: TGTGCCAGCAGCTTTCAACCAGGCGGGGGGTCAGATACGCAGTATTTT. Complete variable domain (other parts from reference TRBV7-2 and TRBJ2-3): GAGVSQSPSNKVTEKGKDVELRCDPISGHTALYWYRQSLGQGLEFLIYFQGNSAPDKSGLPSDRFSAERTGGSVSTLTIQRTQQEDSAVYLCASSFQPGGGSDTQYFGPGTRLTVL.

This clonotype was seen a handful of times. The J gene is TRBJ2-6, the V gene TRBV7-9, with D possibly TRBD1 on 5 matching bases. Germline V gene sequence: CDR1 SEHNR, CDR2 FQNEAQ (reference sequence). This CDR3 has 15 residues. Trimming removed 5 bases at V and 2 bases at J, with 10 bases between. DNA for the CDR3: TGTGCCAGCAGCCAAGGGGTCGCTGGGGCCAACGTCCTGACTTTC. Residues: CASSQGVAGANVLTF.

The chain is built from TRBV11-2 and TRBJ1-1, with D hard to call. CDR1 and CDR2 from the germline V gene are SGHAT and FQNNGV. V was cut by 7 bases and J by 6 bases, with 18 bases left in between. The length of the CDR3 is 14 residues. Written as DNA, the CDR3 is TGTGCCAGCACCACCCTCAGGATGGGCCCTGAAGCTTTCTTT. This translates into CASTTLRMGPEAFF.

This clonotype has a handful of counts. V is TRBV6-8 and J is TRBJ2-3, with D perhaps matching TRBD2 (6 bases). The V gene's germline CDR1 is MNHGY and CDR2 SAAAGT. This CDR3 region has 11 residues. Trimming took off 7 bases at V and 5 bases at J, with 7 bases between the two ends. CDR3 nucleotides: TGTGCCAGCACGCGGGAAGATACGCAGTATTTT. Translated, it gives CASTREDTQYF.